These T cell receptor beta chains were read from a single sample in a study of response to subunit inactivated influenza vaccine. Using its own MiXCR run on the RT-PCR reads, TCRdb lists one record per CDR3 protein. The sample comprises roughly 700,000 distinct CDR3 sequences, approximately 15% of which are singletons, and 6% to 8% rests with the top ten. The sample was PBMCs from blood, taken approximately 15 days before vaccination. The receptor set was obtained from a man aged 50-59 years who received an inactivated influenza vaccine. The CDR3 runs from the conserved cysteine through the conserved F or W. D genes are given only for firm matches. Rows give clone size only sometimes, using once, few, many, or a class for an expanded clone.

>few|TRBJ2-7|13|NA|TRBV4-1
TGCGCCAGCAGCCCCTTTGACGGTTACGAGCAGTACTTC
CASSPFDGYEQYF
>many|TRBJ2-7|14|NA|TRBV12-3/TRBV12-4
TGTGCCAGCAGTCCCACCGGGACCAACTACGAGCAGTACTTC
CASSPTGTNYEQYF
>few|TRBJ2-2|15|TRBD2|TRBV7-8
TGTGCCACCGCGGCGGCGGGGGGGAACACCGGGGAGCTGTTTTTT
CATAAAGGNTGELFF
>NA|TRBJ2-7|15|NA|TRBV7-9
TGTGCCAGCAGCTTAGTCAGTCTAACCTCCTACGAGCAGTACTTC
CASSLVSLTSYEQYF
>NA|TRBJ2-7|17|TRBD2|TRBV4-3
TGCGCCAGCAGCCCAAAAACCGGGACTAGCGGGTTGAGAGAGCAGTACTTC
CASSPKTGTSGLREQYF
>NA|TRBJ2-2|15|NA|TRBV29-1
TGCAGCGTTGAAGATCTGCGGGGCCGCACCGGGGAGCTGTTTTTT
CSVEDLRGRTGELFF
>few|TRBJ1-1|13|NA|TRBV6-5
TGTGCCAGCAGTTACGGGAGCGGCACTGAAGCTTTCTTT
CASSYGSGTEAFF
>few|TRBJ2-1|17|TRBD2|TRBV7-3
TGTGCCAGCAGCCCCTCAGCGGGAGGGCCTCCTTTCGATGAGCAGTTCTTC
CASSPSAGGPPFDEQFF
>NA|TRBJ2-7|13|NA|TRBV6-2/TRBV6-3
TGTGCCAGCAGGGACAGCTTCTCCTACGAGCAGTACTTC
CASRDSFSYEQYF
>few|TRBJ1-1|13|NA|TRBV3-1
TGTGCCAGCAGCCGCACAGGAAGGACTGAAGCTTTCTTT
CASSRTGRTEAFF
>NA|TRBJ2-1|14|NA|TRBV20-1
TGCAGTGCTAACCGGGAGTGGGGCTACAATGAGCAGTTCTTC
CSANREWGYNEQFF
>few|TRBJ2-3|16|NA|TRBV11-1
TGTGCCAGCAGCCCCTGGACAGCTATCTTCACAGATACGCAGTATTTT
CASSPWTAIFTDTQYF
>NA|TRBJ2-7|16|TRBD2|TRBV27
TGTGCCAGCGCTCCCTCCCAGGGCGGGAGACCCTACGAGCAGTACTTC
CASAPSQGGRPYEQYF
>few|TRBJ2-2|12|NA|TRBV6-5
TGTGCCAGCAGTGGGATGGCGCGGGAGCTGTTTTTT
CASSGMARELFF
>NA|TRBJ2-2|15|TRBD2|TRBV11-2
TGTGCCAGCACCCCGGGACTAGCGGGAGGCGGGGAGCTGTTTTTT
CASTPGLAGGGELFF
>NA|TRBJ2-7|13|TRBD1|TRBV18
TGTGCCAGCTCACCATTTACAGGGGAAGAGCAGTACTTC
CASSPFTGEEQYF
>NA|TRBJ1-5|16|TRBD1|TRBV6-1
TGTGCCAGCACTAGTAGACAGGGGCACAGCAATCAGCCCCAGCATTTT
CASTSRQGHSNQPQHF
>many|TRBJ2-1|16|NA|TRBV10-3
TGTGCCATCAGATCGAATACAGGGAACGAGTACAATGAGCAGTTCTTC
CAIRSNTGNEYNEQFF